This T cell receptor beta chain is drawn from a study of shared clonotypes between healthy human individuals. Whole-study results and caveats: Sequencing depth was expected to affect clonotype sharing among donors. Sample collection involved blood only; tissue repertoires are likely different.

CD45RO-negative, CCR7-positively selected cells formed the naive CD8 fraction, excluding terminally differentiated effector memory CD45RA+ cells. The table came from immunoSEQ multiplex PCR; TCRdb's copy has only in-frame clones and leaves some out. The sample has hundreds of thousands of clones, approximately 96% seen once. About this clone: Its antigen is unknown.

Germline CDR1 SGHNT, CDR2 YYREEE (reference sequence). This CDR3 region has 14 residues. V lost 0 bases and J lost 5, with 8 bases in between. The sequencing sample was made of naive CD8+ T cells sorted from blood. V is TRBV5-4 and J is TRBJ2-2; D not resolved. The source of this sequence is a woman younger than 45 in good health. Here the CDR3 reads CASSLAERTGELFF. In DNA form, the CDR3 reads TGTGCCAGCAGCTTGGCCGAAAGGACCGGGGAGCTGTTTTTT.